The subject of this entry is one T cell receptor beta chain. Its specific antigen is unknown. Per-base qualities were not stored, and no clone one base away is much larger. The source of the sample is a study of cytomegalovirus exposure and HLA in healthy donors (dated by TCRdb to the late 2010s). Notes on the research overall: An earlier analysis of roughly 500 of the donors reported roughly 300 Gb of sequence data and 100 million to 140 million unique TCR beta sequences from some 180 million T cells. A later analysis re-analyzed previously published TCR beta repertoires from hundreds of donors and added high-resolution HLA genotyping to study TCR occurrence patterns. To predict cytomegalovirus infection status, the study combined high-throughput TCR immunosequencing, statistical association of individual TCRs with disease status, and machine learning. Rather than using new phenotypic data, the later analysis identified candidate immune exposures from TCR beta sequences and from how often those sequences occurred across donors. Roughly five DR-DQ haplotypes were handled as single units for association and clustering because linkage in the cohort was strong. A later genetic analysis took genome-wide SNP genotypes for about three fifths of the 666 donors and used that subset as a discovery cohort. Alongside the repertoire data, information on donor age, sex, ethnicity and CMV serostatus was compiled. HLA typing included class I and class II loci at four-digit resolution. The study was designed to test whether signatures of past pathogen exposure could be identified by cataloging public T cell receptors. Using immunosequencing, the study profiled T cell repertoires from 666 subjects and related those repertoires to cytomegalovirus serostatus. An early release covering 550 to 700 HLA-typed donors comprised 250 to 350 gigabases of sequencing data and tens of millions of unique TCR sequences. On average, roughly 240,000 unique TCR beta nucleotide sequences were sequenced per donor among several hundred genotyped donors of the cohort, with approximately 18% of those sequences being non-productive. Typing coverage varied by locus: about 629-640 donors for A, B, C, DRB1 and DQB1; approximately 520 for DQA1; more than 600 for DPA1; roughly 470 for DPB1. An earlier analysis of approximately 640 of the donors applied high-throughput TCR beta sequencing to assess whether each TCR beta V gene segment acted as functional or pseudogenic. All discovery cohort repertoires had been generated using a single sequencing platform. In addition to the first cohort of 500 to 850 subjects, a separate validation cohort of 120 different subjects was used. Of the roughly 400 genotyped donors, approximately 81% were placed in the genetic ancestry cluster associated with self-reported Caucasian donors.

In total, approximately 700 healthy bone marrow donors made up the cohort. Cohort members were all nominally healthy when sampled, although unrecorded immune exposures were likely present. The donor tested CMV seronegative and was one of the 352 seronegative cohort members. Each donor provided a peripheral blood sample, and peripheral blood mononuclear cells were used for TCR beta sequencing. Genomic DNA was extracted from the blood cell samples with the Qiagen DNeasy Blood Extraction Kit. Study-wide findings and limitations: In a later genetic analysis, a missense DCLRE1C variant was associated with V-gene and J-gene trimming of TCR beta chains, and the association was replicated in an independent cohort. Most CMV-associated TCR beta chains appeared to be HLA-restricted in a later analysis, and the HLA associations seemed to be driven largely by CMV exposure. Across donors, most TCR sequences were observed very rarely, whereas some public TCRs were present in many individuals. In a later analysis, several top co-occurrence clusters were reported to appear linked to parvovirus B19, influenza, CMV and Epstein-Barr virus. In a later analysis, 16,951 TCR beta sequences were associated with specific HLA alleles at a false discovery rate of 0.05. A few of the identified cytomegalovirus-associated TCR beta chains were confirmed in vitro to be specific for cytomegalovirus antigens. Because HLA typing was missing for some donors at each locus, association tests included only the typed subset. In a later analysis, the rate of TCR association differed among HLA loci, with DRB1 alleles having the most associated TCRs and HLA-C alleles having the fewest. Linkage disequilibrium might explain the correlated functional status among segregating V segments, but an unknown experimental factor could not be ruled out. According to the authors, the approach could potentially be generalized to other disease states and immunological phenotypes. Sequencing depth was assumed to be roughly uniform across donors in the presence/absence analyses, though that assumption may not hold. In both the original and validation cohorts, the classifier was reported to diagnose cytomegalovirus status with high specificity and sensitivity. Assigning TCR associations to individual alleles was difficult when HLA alleles, especially DR and DQ, strongly co-occurred. CMV serostatus was the only immune exposure information available for the cohort. The study gave a list of some 150 TCR beta chains associated with cytomegalovirus. A further reported finding was that TCR beta sequences accurately predicted the HLA-A and HLA-B alleles for most subjects in the first cohort. The cohort was sequenced for TCR beta chains only, and without alpha or paired-chain data the features that could be detected were limited. Because counts were too low, some 16 rarely observed V segments, including chromosome 9 orphons, were excluded from the earlier analysis of about 500 of the donors. In an earlier analysis of fewer than 700 of the donors, most TCR beta V segments appeared in productive rearrangements about 87% or about 30% of the time, broadly matching IMGT annotations. In a later genetic analysis, fewer N-insertions in productive TCRs were reported among donors in an Asian-associated ancestry cluster than the approximately 710-donor mean. A group of highly shared sequence variants was considered likely to be a technical artifact of the sequencing pipeline. The 87-base-pair reads could not distinguish some IMGT-functional V segments, including TRBV6-2 and TRBV6-3, so those segments were excluded. Compared with equally common non-associated chains, HLA-associated TCR beta chains in a later analysis were more clonally expanded and had lower generation probabilities.

The CDR3 starts with the cysteine, ends with the phenylalanine, and has 15 residues. Of all the DNA, just the CDR3 is kept, 45 bases in frame from base 1. Trimming removed 3 bases from V and 0 bases from J, leaving 9 bases between the germline ends. CDR1 MNHEY and CDR2 SMNVEV are derived from the germline V gene (reference sequence). Preparation of the library involved the immunoSEQ multiplex PCR assay. For the multiplex PCR, a mixture combining 60 forward primers for TCR Vbeta segments and 13 reverse primers for TCR Jbeta segments was used. A multiplex PCR assay on genomic DNA amplified the CDR3 region of rearranged TCR beta genes. On the Illumina HiSeq System, the amplified TCR beta libraries were sequenced as 87-base-pair reads. As for the original processing: A later analysis tallied around 87 million unique TCR beta chains across the 666 repertoires, and approximately 12 million of those chains were shared by two or more donors. To remove PCR and sequencing errors, raw reads were error-corrected and collapsed into unique sequences using a nearest-neighbor algorithm that merged closely related sequences. CDR3 sequences were aligned to IMGT reference sequences to assign V, D and J gene segments. Each retained sequence needed at least a six-nucleotide match to both a V gene segment and a J gene segment. Rearrangements were called productive when the CDR3 lacked stop codons and stayed in frame with V and J; all others were non-productive. CDR3 was defined according to IMGT convention as the region running from the second conserved V-encoded cysteine to the conserved J-encoded phenylalanine. The earlier analysis of about 590 of the donors excluded sequences that lacked an unambiguous match to a single V gene segment. An earlier analysis of fewer than 750 of the donors called V segments functional above 56.7% productive rearrangements and segregating when the between-donor standard deviation exceeded 5%. A statistical classification framework was built for diagnosing cytomegalovirus status from the catalog of TCR beta chain sequences. In a later analysis, TCR nucleotide sequences were compared against IMGT/GENE-DB human TR gene sequences so that V and J genes could be assigned. The TCRdist pipeline was used in a later analysis to assign CDR3 sequences and most-parsimonious VDJ recombination scenarios. In a later analysis, every TCR beta chain was defined by the combination of its CDR3 amino acid sequence and its V-gene family, and reads without a unique V-gene family were dropped. A later analysis removed 500 to 600 highly shared, low-generation-probability nucleotide sequences to deal with suspected cross-contamination and a sequencing artifact. For each public chain, a later analysis derived a clonal expansion index from normalized ranks of inferred template counts within each repertoire. In a later analysis, generation probabilities were computed with a VDJ recombination model fitted to out-of-frame rearrangements, and the resulting probabilities were checked against IGoR. In a later analysis, TCR-TCR, TCR-HLA and TCR-CMV co-occurrence was scored with hypergeometric tests, and a repertoire-size bias correction was applied to TCR pairs. False discovery rates were estimated in a later analysis by permuting HLA or CMV assignments 20 times. A later analysis grouped co-occurring TCRs with DBSCAN, adding TCRdist sequence similarity when clustering within HLA-allele-positive subsets. For co-occurrence clustering, repertoires with fewer than 30,000 or more than 120,000 public chains were excluded, along with five repertoires with anomalous nucleotide sharing. Here the immuneACCESS table is served through TCRdb, limited to in-frame sequences with V and J called. Missing clones are a known gap in these copies; in checked studies unresolved V genes cover under half, and the rest lacks a known reason. D and trimming were read from the DNA, whereas the V and J calls and clone size are those reported in that table. The sample data list roughly 200,000 clones, and over 70% of these were observed just once. The top ten constitute around 1.2% of the sample.

This receptor chain uses TRBV27 and TRBJ1-3, with no confident D gene call. Material: PBMCs. The receptor's source is a young man in good health and CMV-seronegative. CDR3 loop: CASSLEYGSGNTIYF. The DNA reads TGTGCCAGCAGTTTGGAGTACGGCTCTGGAAACACCATATATTTT.